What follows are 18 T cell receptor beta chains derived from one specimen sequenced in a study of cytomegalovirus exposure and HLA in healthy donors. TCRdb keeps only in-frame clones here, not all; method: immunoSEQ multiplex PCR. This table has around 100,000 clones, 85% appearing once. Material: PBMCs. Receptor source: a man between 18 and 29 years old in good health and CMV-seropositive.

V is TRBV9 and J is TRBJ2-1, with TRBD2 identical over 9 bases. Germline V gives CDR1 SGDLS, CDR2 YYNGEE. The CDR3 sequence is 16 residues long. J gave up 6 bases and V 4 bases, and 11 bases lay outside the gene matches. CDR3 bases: TGTGCCAGCAGCCCGGGGTCGGGGACTAGCTCCAATGAGCAGTTCTTC. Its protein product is CASSPGSGTSSNEQFF.

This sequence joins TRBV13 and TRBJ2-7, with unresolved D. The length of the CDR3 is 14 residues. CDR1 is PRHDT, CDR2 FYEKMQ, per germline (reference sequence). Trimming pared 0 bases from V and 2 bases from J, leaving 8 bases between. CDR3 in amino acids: CASSLGQTPYEQYF. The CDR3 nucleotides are TGTGCCAGCAGCTTAGGACAGACCCCCTACGAGCAGTACTTC.

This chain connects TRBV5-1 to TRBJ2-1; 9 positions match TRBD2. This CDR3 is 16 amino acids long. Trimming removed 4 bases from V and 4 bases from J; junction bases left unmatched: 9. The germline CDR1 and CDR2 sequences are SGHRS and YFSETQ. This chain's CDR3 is CASSRDSGSTYNEQFF. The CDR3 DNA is TGCGCCAGCAGCAGGGATAGCGGGAGTACTTACAATGAGCAGTTCTTC.

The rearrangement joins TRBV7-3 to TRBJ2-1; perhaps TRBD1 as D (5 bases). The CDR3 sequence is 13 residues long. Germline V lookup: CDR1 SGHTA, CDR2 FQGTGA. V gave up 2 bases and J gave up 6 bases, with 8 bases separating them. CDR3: CASSLAGRNEQFF. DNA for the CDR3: TGTGCCAGCAGCTTAGCAGGGCGCAATGAGCAGTTCTTC.

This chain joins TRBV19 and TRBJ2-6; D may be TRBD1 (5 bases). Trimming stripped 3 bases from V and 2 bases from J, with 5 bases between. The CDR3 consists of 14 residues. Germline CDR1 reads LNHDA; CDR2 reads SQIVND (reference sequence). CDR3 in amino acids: CASSIRAGANVLTF. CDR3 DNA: TGTGCCAGTAGTATCAGGGCTGGGGCCAACGTCCTGACTTTC.

Here the CDR3 DNA reads TGTGCCAGCAGTGAATCCGGGGTTCGAACCGGGGAGCTGTTTTTT. Translation: CASSESGVRTGELFF. The chain links TRBV25-1 to TRBJ2-2; a weak D match, TRBD2 (5 bases). Germline CDR1 and CDR2: MGHDK and SYGVNS. CDR3 length equals 15 residues. Deletions cut 1 base from V and 5 bases from J, with 11 bases between.

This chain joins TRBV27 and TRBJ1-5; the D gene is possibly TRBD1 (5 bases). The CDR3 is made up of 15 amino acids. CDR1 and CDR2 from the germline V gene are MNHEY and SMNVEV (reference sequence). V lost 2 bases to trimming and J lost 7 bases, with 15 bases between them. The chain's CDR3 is CASSLTGRAAQPQHF. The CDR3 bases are TGTGCCAGCAGTTTAACAGGCAGAGCAGCCCAGCCCCAGCATTTT.

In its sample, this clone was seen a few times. This chain's CDR3 is CASRMPEFPYEQYF. CDR3 nucleotide sequence: TGTGCCAGCAGGATGCCAGAATTCCCCTACGAGCAGTACTTC. This chain joins TRBV6-5 and TRBJ2-7; D not certain. Per the germline V gene, CDR1 is MNHEY and CDR2 is SVGAGI. CDR3 size: 14 residues. Trimming took off 6 bases at V and 2 bases at J, with 14 bases between the two ends.

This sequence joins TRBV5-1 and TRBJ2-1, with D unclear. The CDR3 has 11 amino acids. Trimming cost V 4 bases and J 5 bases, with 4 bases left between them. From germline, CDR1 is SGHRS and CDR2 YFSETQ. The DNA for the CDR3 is TGCGCCAGCAGCCCGGACAATGAGCAGTTCTTC. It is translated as CASSPDNEQFF.

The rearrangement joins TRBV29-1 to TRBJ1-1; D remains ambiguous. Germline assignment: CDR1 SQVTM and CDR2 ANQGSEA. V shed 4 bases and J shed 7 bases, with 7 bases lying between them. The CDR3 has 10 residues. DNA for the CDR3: TGCAGCGTTGTCGAGGGTGAAGCTTTCTTT. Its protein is CSVVEGEAFF.

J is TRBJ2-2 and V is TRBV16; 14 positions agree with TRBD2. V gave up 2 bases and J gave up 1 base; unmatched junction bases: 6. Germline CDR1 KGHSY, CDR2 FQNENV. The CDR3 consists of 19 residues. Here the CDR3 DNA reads TGTGCCAGCAGCCAAGGACTAGCGGGAGGCATAGGGAACACCGGGGAGCTGTTTTTT. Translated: CASSQGLAGGIGNTGELFF. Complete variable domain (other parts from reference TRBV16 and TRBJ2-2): GEEVAQTPKHLVRGEGQKAKLYCAPIKGHSYVFWYQQVLKNEFKFLISFQNENVFDETGMPKERFSAKCLPNSPCSLEIQATKLEDSAVYFCASSQGLAGGIGNTGELFFGEGSRLTVL.

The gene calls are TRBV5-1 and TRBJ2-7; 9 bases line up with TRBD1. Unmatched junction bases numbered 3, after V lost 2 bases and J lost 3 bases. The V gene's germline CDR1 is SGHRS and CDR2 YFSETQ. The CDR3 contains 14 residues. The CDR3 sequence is CASSFGQGNYEQYF. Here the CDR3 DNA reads TGCGCCAGCAGCTTTGGACAGGGGAACTACGAGCAGTACTTC. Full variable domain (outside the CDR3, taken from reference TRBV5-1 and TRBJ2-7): KAGVTQTPRYLIKTRGQQVTLSCSPISGHRSVSWYQQTPGQGLQFLFEYFSETQRNKGNFPGRFSGRQFSNSRSEMNVSTLELGDSALYLCASSFGQGNYEQYFGPGTRLTVT.

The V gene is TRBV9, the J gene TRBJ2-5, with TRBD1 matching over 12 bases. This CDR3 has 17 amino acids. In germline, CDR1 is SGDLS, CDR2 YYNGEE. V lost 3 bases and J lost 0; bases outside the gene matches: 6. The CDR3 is CASSGGWDRGHQETQYF. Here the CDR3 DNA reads TGTGCCAGCAGCGGGGGGTGGGACAGGGGGCACCAAGAGACCCAGTACTTC.

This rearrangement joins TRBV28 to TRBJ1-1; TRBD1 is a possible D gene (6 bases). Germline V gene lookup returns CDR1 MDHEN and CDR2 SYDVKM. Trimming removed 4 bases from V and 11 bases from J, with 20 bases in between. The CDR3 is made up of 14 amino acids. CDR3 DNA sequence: TGTGCCAGCAGTTCTCACGGGACAATGGGGGGGGCTTTCTTT. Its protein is CASSSHGTMGGAFF.

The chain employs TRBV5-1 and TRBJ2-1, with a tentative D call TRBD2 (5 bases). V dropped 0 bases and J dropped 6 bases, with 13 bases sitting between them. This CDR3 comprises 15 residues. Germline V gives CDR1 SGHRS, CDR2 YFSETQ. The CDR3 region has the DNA TGCGCCAGCAGCTTGGTGGGAGAGACGGGCAATGAGCAGTTCTTC. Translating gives CASSLVGETGNEQFF.

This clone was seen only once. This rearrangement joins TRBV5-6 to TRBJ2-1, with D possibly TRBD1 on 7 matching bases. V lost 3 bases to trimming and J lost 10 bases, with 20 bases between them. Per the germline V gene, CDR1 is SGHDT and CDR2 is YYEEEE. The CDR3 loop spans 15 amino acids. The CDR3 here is CASSWGAGGPGEQFF. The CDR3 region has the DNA TGTGCCAGCAGCTGGGGGGCAGGGGGACCCGGGGAGCAGTTCTTC.

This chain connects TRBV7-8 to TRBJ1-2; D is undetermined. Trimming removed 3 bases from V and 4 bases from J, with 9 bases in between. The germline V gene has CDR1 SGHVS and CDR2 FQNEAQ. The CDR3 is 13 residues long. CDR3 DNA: TGTGCCAGCAGCTTTCAAGCCTCCTATGGCTACACCTTC. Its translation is CASSFQASYGYTF. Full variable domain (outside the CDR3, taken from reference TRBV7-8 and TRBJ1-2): GAGVSQSPRYKVAKRGQDVALRCDPISGHVSLFWYQQALGQGPEFLTYFQNEAQLDKSGLPSDRFFAERPEGSVSTLKIQRTQQEDSAVYLCASSFQASYGYTFGSGTRLTVV.

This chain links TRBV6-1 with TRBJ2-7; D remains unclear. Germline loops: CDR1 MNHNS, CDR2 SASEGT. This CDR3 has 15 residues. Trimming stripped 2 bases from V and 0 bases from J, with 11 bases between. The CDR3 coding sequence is TGTGCCAGCAGTGAAATGCTGGGCAGCTCCTACGAGCAGTACGTC. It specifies CASSEMLGSSYEQYV.